The 12 T cell receptor beta chains in this list originate from one sample, sequenced in a study of regulatory and conventional T cells in RAG deficiency. TCRdb's copy holds only in-frame clones and misses some; the assay was immunoSEQ multiplex PCR. Of 30,000 to 40,000 clones listed, around 89% are singletons. These records were also assigned to another study, of regulatory T cells. That work adds: The PCR used 52 TRBV and 13 TRBJ primers.

Input material: CD8+ T cells sorted from blood. These receptors were taken from a human donor in good health.

The V gene is TRBV18, the J gene TRBJ1-1, with 8 bases lining up with TRBD1. The length of the CDR3 is 16 residues. Germline CDR1 reads KGHSH; CDR2 reads LQKENI. V was clipped by 1 base and J by 2 bases; unmatched bases: 6. The CDR3 protein is CASSPLPTGVNTEAFF. The CDR3 DNA sequence: TGTGCCAGCTCACCACTCCCGACAGGGGTAAACACTGAAGCTTTCTTT.

The CDR3 spells CASSLTSGGADTQYF. The CDR3 region has the DNA TGTGCCAGCAGCTTGACTAGCGGGGGGGCAGATACGCAGTATTTT. This chain uses TRBV5-4 with TRBJ2-3; 13 bases map to TRBD2. V lost 1 base and J lost 4; bases outside the gene matches: 0. Germline lookup yields CDR1 SGHNT and CDR2 YYREEE (reference sequence). CDR3 length: 15 residues.

The gene calls are TRBV6-4 and TRBJ2-3, with a weak D call TRBD1 (5 bases). This CDR3 has 13 amino acids. The germline CDR1 and CDR2 sequences are MRHNA and SNTAGT. The ends were cut back, 0 bases at V and 6 bases at J, with 7 bases in the middle. The CDR3 sequence: CASSDSWGDTQYF. CDR3 DNA: TGTGCCAGCAGTGACTCGTGGGGCGATACGCAGTATTTT.

V and J are TRBV11-3 and TRBJ2-3, with 8 nucleotides matching TRBD2. CDR3 length: 13 residues. The germline CDR1 and CDR2 sequences are SGHNT and YENEEA. V gave up 2 bases and J gave up 12 bases; unmatched junction bases: 7. This CDR3 reads CASSLLTSAPQYF. As DNA, the CDR3 is TGTGCCAGCAGCTTATTGACTAGCGCCCCCCAGTATTTT.

This chain connects TRBV5-1 to TRBJ2-5; TRBD2 agrees at 8 bases. The last part of the DNA fits TRBJ2-7 better; the J call may be wrong. The CDR3 totals 14 residues. From germline, CDR1 is SGHRS and CDR2 YFSETQ. CDR3 amino acids: CASSLTSGRYEQYF. The CDR3 coding sequence is TGCGCCAGCAGCCTCACTAGCGGCCGCTACGAGCAGTACTTC.

The chain carries TRBV14 and TRBJ1-1; perhaps TRBD1 as D (5 bases). CDR1 and CDR2 from the germline V gene are SGHDN and FVKESK. The CDR3 sequence is 18 residues long. Trimming cost V 0 bases and J 0 bases, with 17 bases left between them. The CDR3 sequence is CASSQDGRRGPVNTEAFF. The CDR3, as DNA: TGTGCCAGCAGCCAAGATGGTCGAAGGGGCCCCGTGAACACTGAAGCTTTCTTT.

The chain combines TRBV9 with TRBJ2-7, with D perhaps TRBD1 (6 bases). V dropped 2 bases and J dropped 0 bases, with 9 bases sitting between them. CDR1 is SGDLS and CDR2 is YYNGEE in the germline V gene. This CDR3 contains 14 residues. The CDR3 DNA sequence: TGTGCCAGCAGCGTGGGACACTCCTCCTACGAGCAGTACTTC. Its protein product is CASSVGHSSYEQYF.

The rearrangement uses TRBV27 and TRBJ1-2; 8 bases match TRBD1. Trimming cost V 5 bases and J 4 bases; bases outside gene matches: 21. The CDR3 contains 19 residues. In germline, CDR1 is MNHEY, CDR2 SMNVEV (reference sequence). The CDR3 DNA is TGTGCCAGCAGTCCCCAAGATACAGGGACAGGCGCGGAAGGCTATGGCTACACCTTC. Protein product: CASSPQDTGTGAEGYGYTF.

This CDR3 is CASSPPLRDGNQPQHF. For the CDR3, the DNA is TGTGCCAGCTCACCACCTTTACGGGACGGTAATCAGCCCCAGCATTTT. The chain joins TRBV18 to TRBJ1-5; D possibly corresponds to TRBD1 (5 bases). CDR3 length: 16 amino acids. Germline lookup yields CDR1 KGHSH and CDR2 LQKENI. The V and J ends lost 0 bases and 4 bases respectively, with 13 bases between them. Supplemented by reference TRBV18 and TRBJ1-5, the full variable domain reads NAGVMQNPRHLVRRRGQEARLRCSPMKGHSHVYWYRQLPEEGLKFMVYLQKENIIDESGMPKERFSAEFPKEGPSILRIQQVVRGDSAAYFCASSPPLRDGNQPQHFGDGTRLSIL.

Only one count was recorded for this clone. In the same sample, other DNA sequences code for this CDR3. This sequence joins TRBV2 and TRBJ2-4; D perhaps matches TRBD1 (5 bases). Trimming stripped 2 bases from V and 6 bases from J, with 14 bases between. The CDR3 is 15 amino acids. Germline CDR1 is SNHLY and CDR2 is FYNNEI. CDR3 bases: TGTGCCAGCAGTGAAACCCAGGGTCAGGGAAACATTCAGTACTTC. Translation: CASSETQGQGNIQYF.

DNA of the CDR3: TGTGCCAGCAGTGAGACGGTTTTGAACACTGAAGCTTTCTTT. It specifies CASSETVLNTEAFF. V usage is TRBV2 and J usage is TRBJ1-1; D unresolved. Germline values: CDR1 SNHLY, CDR2 FYNNEI. Trimming removed 3 bases at V and 0 bases at J, with 8 bases between. The CDR3 has 14 amino acids.

The genes are TRBV5-1 and TRBJ1-1, with 10 bases fitting TRBD1. There are 14 residues in the CDR3. CDR1 is SGHRS and CDR2 is YFSETQ in the germline V gene. Losses at the gene ends were 4 bases for V and 4 bases for J; bases not matched to a gene: 4. For the CDR3, the DNA is TGCGCCAGCAGCGAAAGGACAGGGGGCACTGAAGCTTTCTTT. Translated: CASSERTGGTEAFF. The complete variable domain, with remaining parts taken from reference TRBV5-1 and TRBJ1-1, reads KAGVTQTPRYLIKTRGQQVTLSCSPISGHRSVSWYQQTPGQGLQFLFEYFSETQRNKGNFPGRFSGRQFSNSRSEMNVSTLELGDSALYLCASSERTGGTEAFFGQGTRLTVV.